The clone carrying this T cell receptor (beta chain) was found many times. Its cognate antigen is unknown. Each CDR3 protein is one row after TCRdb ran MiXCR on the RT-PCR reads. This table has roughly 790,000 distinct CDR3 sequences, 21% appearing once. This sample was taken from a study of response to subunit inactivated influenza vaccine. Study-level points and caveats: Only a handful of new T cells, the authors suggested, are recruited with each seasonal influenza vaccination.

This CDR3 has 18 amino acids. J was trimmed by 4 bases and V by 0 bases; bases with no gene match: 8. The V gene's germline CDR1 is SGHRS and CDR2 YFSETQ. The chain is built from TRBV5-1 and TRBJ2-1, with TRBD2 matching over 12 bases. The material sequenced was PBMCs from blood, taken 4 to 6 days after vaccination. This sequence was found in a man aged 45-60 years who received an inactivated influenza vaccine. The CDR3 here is CASSLASVLAGGYNEQFF. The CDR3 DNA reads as TGCGCCAGCAGCTTGGCCTCGGTTCTAGCGGGAGGGTACAATGAGCAGTTCTTC.